These 27 T cell receptor beta chains share one sample of origin, sequenced in a study of T-cell reconstitution after alpha-beta-depleted transplantation in children. As it was prepared, the TCRbeta library received unique molecular identifiers. TCRdb ran MiXCR on the PCR reads and lists one entry per CDR3 protein. The table shows around 800,000 distinct CDR3 sequences, with 15% to 20% occurring only once. Sequencing was performed on PBMCs, mostly from graft donor cells, taken 360 days after TCRalphabeta/CD19-depleted stem cell transplant. All receptors come from a male patient between 10 and 17 years old who had a stem cell transplant for acute lymphoblastic leukemia, so the T cells may come from the graft donor.

The table lists this clonotype with a few counts. The chain combines TRBV5-6 with TRBJ2-2; 9 positions agree with TRBD2. Germline loops: CDR1 SGHDT, CDR2 YYEEEE. The V segment lost 2 bases and the J segment 7 bases; nucleotides outside the gene matches: 9. The CDR3 contains 16 residues. CDR3 sequence (DNA): TGTGCCAGCAGCTTTCTACTAGCGGGCCCCCTCGGGGAGCTGTTTTTT. Its protein is CASSFLLAGPLGELFF.

The CDR3 DNA reads TGTGCCAGCAGTTACTCGCGTTGGGGGAAGGGAATGAACACTGAAGCTTTCTTT. The encoded protein is CASSYSRWGKGMNTEAFF. V is TRBV6-5 and J is TRBJ1-1, with D perhaps matching TRBD1 (5 bases). Germline lookup yields CDR1 MNHEY and CDR2 SVGAGI. The CDR3 is 18 residues long. Trimming left V 0 bases short and J 0 bases short, with 17 bases between.

This clonotype was counted between two and nine times. The chain couples TRBV6-1 to TRBJ2-7; a weak D match, TRBD1 (5 bases). V was cut by 1 base and J by 3 bases, with 10 bases left in between. The V gene's germline CDR1 is MNHNS and CDR2 SASEGT. The CDR3 extends over 14 amino acids. CDR3 loop: CASSEEGFRYEQYF. The CDR3 DNA follows: TGTGCCAGCAGTGAAGAGGGGTTTCGCTACGAGCAGTACTTC.

Only one count was recorded for this clonotype. The rearrangement links TRBV5-1 to TRBJ2-7, with unresolved D. Trimming stripped 3 bases from V and 0 bases from J, with 10 bases between. This CDR3 contains 14 residues. Germline loops: CDR1 SGHRS, CDR2 YFSETQ. The CDR3 sequence: CASSSSLSSYEQYF. In DNA, the CDR3 is TGCGCCAGCAGCTCCAGTCTGAGCTCCTACGAGCAGTACTTC.

This rearrangement joins TRBV24-1 to TRBJ1-5; D ambiguous. The V gene's germline CDR1 is KGHDR and CDR2 SFDVKD. The CDR3 is 13 residues long. Trimming took 5 bases from V and 6 from J, leaving 10 bases between them. CDR3 in DNA: TGTGCCACCAGTGGTTCTGAAGCTCAGCCCCAGCATTTT. Translating it yields CATSGSEAQPQHF.

The table lists this clonotype with a few counts. J is TRBJ1-5 and V is TRBV7-6; D is undetermined. CDR1 is SGHVS and CDR2 is FNYEAQ in the germline V gene. Trimming cost V 0 bases and J 4 bases, with 7 bases left between them. This CDR3 spans 14 amino acids. The DNA for the CDR3 is TGTGCCAGCAGCTTAGCGTCTGGGAATCAGCCCCAGCATTTT. Its protein is CASSLASGNQPQHF.

The chain couples TRBV6-1 to TRBJ2-5; 7 bases are shared with TRBD1. The CDR3 contains 19 residues. Trimming cost V 5 bases and J 4 bases; bases outside gene matches: 22. Germline CDR1 and CDR2: MNHNS and SASEGT. The CDR3 reads CASSPIRNINRGGRETQYF. The CDR3 DNA reads TGTGCCAGCAGTCCGATAAGAAACATCAACAGGGGTGGAAGAGAGACCCAGTACTTC.

The chain recombines TRBV6-5 with TRBJ2-7; 10 bases fit TRBD2. J lost 2 bases, V lost 3 bases, and 7 bases had no gene match. CDR1 is MNHEY and CDR2 is SVGAGI in the germline V gene. The CDR3 contains 16 residues. Here the CDR3 reads CASSYILAGAPYEQYF. The CDR3 nucleotides read TGTGCCAGCAGTTATATCCTAGCGGGAGCTCCCTACGAGCAGTACTTC.

This clonotype was found many times. V is TRBV19 and J is TRBJ1-5; no reliable D call. Trimming cost V 3 bases and J 3 bases, with 3 bases left between them. This CDR3 contains 12 residues. Germline V gene data show CDR1 as LNHDA and CDR2 as SQIVND (reference sequence). Here the CDR3 reads CASSILNQPQHF. The CDR3, as DNA: TGTGCCAGTAGTATTCTCAATCAGCCCCAGCATTTT. Looking up the rest from reference TRBV19 and TRBJ1-5 gives the full variable domain: DGGITQSPKYLFRKEGQNVTLSCEQNLNHDAMYWYRQDPGQGLRLIYYSQIVNDFQKGDIAEGYSVSREKKESFPLTVTSAQKNPTAFYLCASSILNQPQHFGDGTRLSIL.

The rearrangement joins TRBV14 to TRBJ2-3; D gene uncertain. Per the germline V gene, CDR1 is SGHDN and CDR2 is FVKESK. V lost 1 base to trimming and J lost 1 base, with 12 bases between them. CDR3 length: 16 residues. The CDR3 loop is CASSQGPHLGTDTQYF. CDR3 in DNA: TGTGCCAGCAGCCAAGGACCGCACCTAGGCACAGATACGCAGTATTTT.

This clonotype was recorded a few times. The chain combines TRBV7-9 with TRBJ2-7, with D possibly being TRBD1 (6 bases). Per germline, CDR1 SEHNR and CDR2 FQNEAQ (reference sequence). This CDR3 contains 14 residues. Between the trimmed V and J ends, which lost 3 bases and 7 bases, there was a span of 16 bases. The CDR3 nucleotides read TGTGCCAGCAGCTTTGCAGGGGCTACGTGGGAGCAGTACTTC. It codes for CASSFAGATWEQYF.

This chain links TRBV6-2 or TRBV6-3 with TRBJ2-2; 12 bases line up with TRBD2. After removal of 2 bases from V and 3 bases from J, the junction contained 1 base not matched to a gene. The CDR3 is made up of 16 amino acids. Germline V gene data show CDR1 as MNHEY and CDR2 as SVGEGT. In DNA form, the CDR3 reads TGTGCCAGCAGTTACGGACTAGCGGGATACACCGGGGAGCTGTTTTTT. Translation: CASSYGLAGYTGELFF.

With regard to this clonotype: It may be a read error: a sequence one base away is much more abundant. The chain employs TRBV25-1 and TRBJ2-7; D may be TRBD1 (5 bases). The length of the CDR3 is 14 residues. Germline V gene sequence: CDR1 MGHDK, CDR2 SYGVNS. Between the trimmed V and J ends, which lost 4 bases and 7 bases, there was a span of 17 bases. In DNA, the CDR3 is TGTGCCAGCAGTGCGACAGTGGCCCTACGGGAGCAGTACTTC. This translates into CASSATVALREQYF.

The chain has TRBV20-1 and TRBJ2-7, with a tentative D call TRBD2 (7 bases). Germline CDR1 and CDR2: DFQATT and SNEGSKA (reference sequence). V gave up 7 bases and J gave up 6 bases, with 16 bases separating them. The CDR3 is made up of 12 amino acids. The CDR3 spells CSVGGRAGEQYF. The CDR3 bases are TGCAGTGTAGGGGGGAGGGCCGGCGAGCAGTACTTC.

This clonotype has ten or more counts. This CDR3 is CASSYFPSGAIINTGELFF. The DNA for the CDR3 is TGTGCCAGCAGTTACTTCCCTAGCGGAGCTATAATTAACACCGGGGAGCTGTTTTTT. The chain employs TRBV6-5 and TRBJ2-2; 7 nucleotides line up with TRBD2. In germline, CDR1 is MNHEY, CDR2 SVGAGI. The J segment lost 2 bases and the V segment lost 1 base, leaving 13 bases of the junction unmatched. This CDR3 has 19 amino acids.

The J gene is TRBJ2-1, the V gene TRBV4-1; TRBD2 matches at 13 bases. The germline V gene encodes CDR1 MGHRA and CDR2 YSYEKL. V was pared by 3 bases and J by 5 bases, with 13 bases of the junction left unmatched. The CDR3 contains 19 residues. The CDR3, as DNA: TGCGCCAGCAGCCAGAAGATACCACAACTAGCGGGAGGGCACAATGAGCAGTTCTTC. Its protein product is CASSQKIPQLAGGHNEQFF.

This sequence joins TRBV20-1 and TRBJ2-3, with 9 bases matching TRBD2. The length of the CDR3 is 17 residues. Unmatched junction bases numbered 14, after V lost 7 bases and J lost 0 bases. Germline values: CDR1 DFQATT, CDR2 SNEGSKA (reference sequence). In nucleotides, the CDR3 is TGCAGTGTCGGGACCCAAGCTAGCGGGGAAAGCACAGATACGCAGTATTTT. Translation gives CSVGTQASGESTDTQYF.

This clonotype appeared a few times. This chain connects TRBV29-1 to TRBJ2-7; D remains ambiguous. V was clipped by 2 bases and J by 4 bases, with 12 bases between them. The CDR3 runs to 13 residues. CDR1 is SQVTM, CDR2 ANQGSEA, per germline. In nucleotides, the CDR3 is TGCAGCGTTGAACCGTTCGGTCAATACGAGCAGTACTTC. Encoded protein: CSVEPFGQYEQYF.

The rearrangement uses TRBV4-2 and TRBJ2-4; no clear D gene. CDR3 length: 13 amino acids. Trimming cost V 1 base and J 7 bases, with 8 bases left between them. Germline CDR1 and CDR2: LGHNA and YNFKEQ. The CDR3 here is CASSQVLENIQYF. DNA for the CDR3: TGTGCCAGCAGCCAAGTGCTGGAGAACATTCAGTACTTC.

The chain joins TRBV20-1 to TRBJ1-6; weak D call: TRBD1 (6 bases). Between the trimmed V and J ends, which lost 5 bases and 9 bases, there was a span of 14 bases. Germline CDR1 is DFQATT and CDR2 is SNEGSKA (reference sequence). The CDR3 length is 13 residues. The CDR3 loop is CSARGRGFSPLHF. The CDR3 bases are TGCAGTGCTCGTGGCAGGGGTTTTTCACCCCTCCACTTT.

This clonotype was picked up many times. The gene calls are TRBV20-1 and TRBJ2-1, with unresolved D. Germline V gives CDR1 DFQATT, CDR2 SNEGSKA (reference sequence). Trimming pared 4 bases from V and 0 bases from J, leaving 7 bases between. This CDR3 has 13 residues. The chain's CDR3 is CSATKYSYNEQFF. CDR3 DNA: TGCAGTGCTACGAAGTACTCCTACAATGAGCAGTTCTTC.

The chain employs TRBV12-3 or TRBV12-4 and TRBJ2-7, with D hard to call. The CDR3 consists of 14 residues. Trimming took 3 bases from V and 7 from J, leaving 16 bases between them. The CDR3 region has the DNA TGTGCCAGCAGTTTTCGCGGCCCCTCTTGGGAGCAGTACTTC. This codes for CASSFRGPSWEQYF.

This chain connects TRBV20-1 to TRBJ1-5; TRBD1 aligns across 8 bases. Germline trimming cut 2 bases from V and 2 bases from J; bases unmatched to any gene: 14. CDR1 DFQATT and CDR2 SNEGSKA come from the germline V gene (reference sequence). The CDR3 totals 18 residues. DNA of the CDR3: TGCAGTGCTAGAACCCTTTTGGCAGGGGGCTTGGGCAATCAGCCCCAGCATTTT. This encodes CSARTLLAGGLGNQPQHF.

There are a few counts of this clonotype. The chain couples TRBV7-9 to TRBJ2-5; TRBD2 agrees at 14 bases. From germline, CDR1 is SEHNR and CDR2 FQNEAQ (reference sequence). Losses at the gene ends were 5 bases for V and 0 bases for J; bases not matched to a gene: 5. The CDR3 is 17 amino acids. The CDR3, as DNA: TGTGCCAGCAGCCAAGGGACTAGCGGGGGATACCAAGAGACCCAGTACTTC. Translated: CASSQGTSGGYQETQYF.

For the CDR3, the DNA is TGCAGTGCTAGAGATGCCAGGGGGACCCAATACACTGAAGCTTTCTTT. It translates to CSARDARGTQYTEAFF. V usage is TRBV20-1 and J usage is TRBJ1-1; 7 bases map to TRBD1. The CDR3 consists of 16 residues. Germline assignment: CDR1 DFQATT and CDR2 SNEGSKA (reference sequence). J was trimmed by 3 bases and V by 0 bases; bases with no gene match: 10.

This clonotype was detected ten times or more. J is TRBJ2-7 and V is TRBV5-1, with D unresolved. Trimming removed 3 bases from V and 3 bases from J, with 7 bases in between. CDR1 SGHRS and CDR2 YFSETQ come from the germline V gene. The CDR3 extends over 12 amino acids. For the CDR3, the DNA is TGCGCCAGCAGCTCGGTAGACTACGAGCAGTACTTC. This translates into CASSSVDYEQYF.

This clonotype occurred a few times. This rearrangement joins TRBV20-1 to TRBJ2-1; D remains ambiguous. Between the trimmed V and J ends, which lost 2 bases and 0 bases, there was a span of 11 bases. Germline loops: CDR1 DFQATT, CDR2 SNEGSKA (reference sequence). CDR3 size: 15 residues. This CDR3 is CSARRDAVSYNEQFF. The CDR3 DNA sequence: TGCAGTGCTAGAAGGGATGCGGTCTCCTACAATGAGCAGTTCTTC.